This T cell receptor (beta chain) was identified during a study of T cells expressing NK-cell markers. Background on the study: HCMV seropositivity characterized most of the eight sequenced donors, and seronegativity one.

On this clonotype: Its specificity is not known.

The CDR3 is 15 amino acids. Germline-derived CDR1 and CDR2 are SGHRS and YFSETQ. For each CDR3 protein, TCRdb gives one entry from its re-call of the 5' RACE reads, without DNA. Its listing shows 550,000 or so distinct CDR3 sequences. Study-wide results and caveats: Expanded NKG2C+ T cell clones were not confirmed as HCMV-specific.

Sequenced input: blood T cells: a sorted CD56 or NKG2C T cell subset, CD4+ or CD8+ T cells, or bulk PBMC T cells (not recorded which). This receptor was obtained from a man younger than 35 in good health. The chain is built from TRBV5-1 and TRBJ2-7; lacking DNA, the TRBD1 call made by TCRdb goes unchecked. This CDR3 is CASSLMGQVSYEQYF. Together with reference TRBV5-1 and TRBJ2-7, the CDR3 gives the full variable domain: KAGVTQTPRYLIKTRGQQVTLSCSPISGHRSVSWYQQTPGQGLQFLFEYFSETQRNKGNFPGRFSGRQFSNSRSEMNVSTLELGDSALYLCASSLMGQVSYEQYFGPGTRLTVT.